This T cell receptor (beta chain) emerged from a study of Ad26.COV2.S vaccination and SARS-CoV-2 variants. Study information: The donor participated in the COV1001 trial, in its Ad26.COV2.S arm. Ad26.COV2.S given intramuscularly, once or twice 56 days apart.

Study results and caveats: Vaccine recipients and placebo recipients showed similar non-spike TCR breadth. Placebo recipients had lower spike-specific TCR breadth than vaccine recipients.

The sample's treatment: 15 to 20 received Ad26.COV2.S at low or high dose, single or two shots; a few received placebo; per-sample allocation not given. Sampling was done on day 63 after the first vaccine or placebo injection. Method: immunoSEQ multiplex PCR; TCRdb's copy keeps in-frame clones and lacks some. The sample records under 550,000 clones, 75% to 95% being singletons. The CDR3 loop spans 14 amino acids. The germline CDR1 and CDR2 sequences are MNHNS and SASEGT. V lost 0 bases, J lost 7 bases, and 11 bases lay in between. Note on this clone: Its specificity is unknown.

Sample: peripheral blood, taken in a trial of Ad26.COV2.S vaccine versus placebo. The clonotype comes from a person between 18 and 65 years old who received the Ad26.COV2.S COVID-19 vaccine or a placebo. The V call is TRBV6-1, the J call TRBJ2-3, with D possibly TRBD1 on 5 matching bases. CDR3 protein: CASSEAGPGNTQYF. CDR3 in DNA: TGTGCCAGCAGTGAAGCGGGGCCGGGCAATACGCAGTATTTT.